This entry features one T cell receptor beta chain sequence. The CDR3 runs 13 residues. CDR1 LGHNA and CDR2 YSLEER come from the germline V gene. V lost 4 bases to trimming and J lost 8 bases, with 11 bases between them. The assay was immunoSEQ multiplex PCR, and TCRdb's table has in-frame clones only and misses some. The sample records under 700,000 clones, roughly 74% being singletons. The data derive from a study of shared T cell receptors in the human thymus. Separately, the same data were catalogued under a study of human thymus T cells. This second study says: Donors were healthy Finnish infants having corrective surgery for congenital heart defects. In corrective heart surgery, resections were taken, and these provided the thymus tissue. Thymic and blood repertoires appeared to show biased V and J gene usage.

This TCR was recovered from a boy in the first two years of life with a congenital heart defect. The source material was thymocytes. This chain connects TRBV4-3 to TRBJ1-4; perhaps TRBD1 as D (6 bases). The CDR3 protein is CASSLRGREKLFF. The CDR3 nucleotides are TGCGCCAGCAGCCTCAGGGGTAGGGAAAAACTGTTTTTT.